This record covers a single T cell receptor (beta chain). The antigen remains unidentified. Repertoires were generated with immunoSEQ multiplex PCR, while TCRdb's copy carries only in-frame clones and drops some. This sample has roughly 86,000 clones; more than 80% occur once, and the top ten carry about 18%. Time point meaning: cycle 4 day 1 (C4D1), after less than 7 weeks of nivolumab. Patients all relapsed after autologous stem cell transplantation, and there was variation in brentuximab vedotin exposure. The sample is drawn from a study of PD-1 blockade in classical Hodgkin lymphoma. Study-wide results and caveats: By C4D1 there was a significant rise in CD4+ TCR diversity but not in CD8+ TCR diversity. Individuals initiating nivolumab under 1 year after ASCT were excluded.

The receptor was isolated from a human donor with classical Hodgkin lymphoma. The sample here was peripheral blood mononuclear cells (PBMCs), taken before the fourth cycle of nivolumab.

The CDR3 region has the DNA TGTGCCACCTCACCGCTTAGCGTCACCGGGGAGCTGTTTTTT. The encoded protein is CATSPLSVTGELFF. This rearrangement joins TRBV14 to TRBJ2-2; a possible D gene is TRBD2 (5 bases). Trimming took 10 bases from V and 4 from J, leaving 16 bases between them. CDR1 is SGHDN and CDR2 is FVKESK in the germline V gene. The CDR3 contains 14 residues.